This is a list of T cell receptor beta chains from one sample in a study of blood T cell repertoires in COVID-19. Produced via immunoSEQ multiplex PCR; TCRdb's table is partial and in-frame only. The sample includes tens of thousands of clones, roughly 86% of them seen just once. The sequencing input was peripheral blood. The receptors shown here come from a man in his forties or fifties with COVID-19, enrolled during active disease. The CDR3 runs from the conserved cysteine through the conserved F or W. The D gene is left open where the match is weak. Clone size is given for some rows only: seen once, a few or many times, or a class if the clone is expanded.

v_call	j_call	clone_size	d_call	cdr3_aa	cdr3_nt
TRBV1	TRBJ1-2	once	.	CTSSQDDLQGRDGYTF	TGCACCAGCAGCCAAGATGACCTACAGGGCCGGGACGGCTACACCTTC
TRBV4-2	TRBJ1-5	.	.	CASSQEGADGNQPQHF	TGTGCCAGCAGCCAAGAGGGGGCCGACGGCAATCAGCCCCAGCATTTT
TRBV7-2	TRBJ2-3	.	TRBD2	CASSSGGTTSTDTQYF	TGTGCCAGCAGCTCGGGGGGGACAACTAGCACAGATACGCAGTATTTT
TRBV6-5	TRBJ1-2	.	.	CASTQLGVYGYTF	TGTGCCAGCACCCAGCTAGGCGTCTATGGCTACACCTTC
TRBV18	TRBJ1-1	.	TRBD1	CASSPPGQGGVNTEAFF	TGTGCCAGCTCACCACCGGGACAGGGGGGAGTGAACACTGAAGCTTTCTTT
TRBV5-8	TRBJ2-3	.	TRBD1	CASRAHPGQGGSGATDTQYF	TGTGCCAGCAGAGCCCACCCGGGACAGGGAGGATCAGGAGCCACAGATACGCAGTATTTT
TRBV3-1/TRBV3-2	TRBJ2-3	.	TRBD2	CASTPRASGGANTQYF	TGTGCCAGCACCCCCCGGGCTAGCGGGGGGGCAAATACGCAGTATTTT
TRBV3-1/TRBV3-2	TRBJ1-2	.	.	CASSQDAAGRYYGYTF	TGTGCCAGCAGCCAAGATGCGGCAGGGCGGTACTATGGCTACACCTTC
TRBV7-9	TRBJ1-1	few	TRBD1	CASRPKDRLGTEAFF	TGTGCCAGCAGACCTAAGGACAGGTTGGGGACTGAAGCTTTCTTT
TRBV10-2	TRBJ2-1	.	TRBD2	CASRLAGSNEQFF	TGCGCCAGCAGACTAGCGGGGAGCAATGAGCAGTTCTTC
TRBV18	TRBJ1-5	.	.	CASSRPGQNQPQHF	TGTGCCAGCTCGCGTCCGGGTCAAAATCAGCCCCAGCATTTT
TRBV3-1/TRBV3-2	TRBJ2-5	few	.	CASSLLQETQYF	TGTGCCAGCAGCTTACTTCAAGAGACCCAGTACTTC
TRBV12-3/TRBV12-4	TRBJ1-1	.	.	CASSYDTEAFF	TGTGCCAGCAGCTACGACACTGAAGCTTTCTTT
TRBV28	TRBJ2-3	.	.	CASSPYSLDTQYF	TGTGCCAGCAGCCCTTACTCACTAGATACGCAGTATTTT
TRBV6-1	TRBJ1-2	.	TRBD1	CASSEDRAPTTKSYTF	TGTGCCAGCAGTGAGGACAGGGCCCCTACGACTAAAAGCTACACCTTC
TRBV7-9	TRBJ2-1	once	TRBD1	CASSLVGTGEDEQFF	TGTGCCAGCAGCTTAGTTGGGACAGGGGAGGATGAGCAGTTCTTC
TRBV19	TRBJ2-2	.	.	CASSSQGPSGELFF	TGTGCCAGTAGTTCACAGGGCCCCTCCGGGGAGCTGTTTTTT
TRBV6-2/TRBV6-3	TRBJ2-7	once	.	CASSPTGGASYEQYF	TGTGCCAGCAGTCCAACGGGGGGCGCCTCCTACGAGCAGTACTTC